This T cell receptor beta chain originates from a study of T cells in localized non-small cell lung cancer. Study-wide points: T cell clonality was highest in uninvolved adjacent lung, above tumor. As only one tumor region underwent sequencing, heterogeneity remains possible.

The germline gives CDR1 SNHLY, CDR2 FYNNEI. V was pared by 2 bases and J by 3 bases, with 11 bases between. This CDR3 has 15 amino acids. To note about this clone: The antigen remains unidentified.

Libraries were prepared by immunoSEQ multiplex PCR; TCRdb keeps only in-frame clonotypes and omits some of them. The data show about 92,000 clones, approximately 91% seen once. Specimen: PBMCs, collected before any cancer treatment. V is TRBV2 and J is TRBJ1-3, with D possibly being TRBD1 (6 bases). The receptor's source is a woman aged 35 to 70 with stage II squamous cell lung carcinoma. The CDR3 DNA reads TGTGCCAGCAGTGAAAGGGGGGTTCTTGGAAACACCATATATTTT. Translated, it gives CASSERGVLGNTIYF.